This TCR beta chain was recovered during a study of blood T cells in healthy people across ages. Study-wide findings and caveats: Naive T cell percentage showed a strong correlation with TCR beta diversity. Unknown CMV status may confound age-related changes in expanded clones.

Germline V gene lookup returns CDR1 DFQATT and CDR2 SNEGSKA (reference sequence). J lost 5 bases, V lost 6 bases, and 6 bases had no gene match. CDR3 size: 12 residues. Sample-barcoded 5' priming and a J-beta primer mix drove a second PCR of roughly 6 to 12 cycles. Through a template-switch adaptor with 12 random nucleotides, each cDNA molecule received a tag. In TCRdb, the 5' RACE reads were re-called with MiXCR into one record per CDR3 protein. Seen here are some 1.5 million distinct CDR3 sequences, roughly 27% observed once, and the top ten hold more than 6%. Total RNA extracted from each sample amounted to at least 5 micrograms. This clonotype was observed a handful of times. What it binds is unknown.

The sequence came from a woman aged 25 to 45 in good health. The sample taken for sequencing was blood. The rearrangement uses TRBV20-1 and TRBJ2-5; 7 bases are a match to TRBD2. CDR3 nucleotide sequence: TGCAGTGCGACGAGCGGGGCGGAGACCCAGTACTTC. Translated, it gives CSATSGAETQYF.